These 17 T cell receptor beta chains share one sample of origin, sequenced in a study of cytomegalovirus exposure and HLA in healthy donors (dated by TCRdb to the late 2010s). The protocol used for the library was the immunoSEQ multiplex PCR assay. The multiplex PCR relied on a mix of 60 forward primers for TCR Vbeta segments and 13 reverse primers for TCR Jbeta segments. Held by TCRdb, this immuneACCESS table contains in-frame sequences only and omits some clones. Under half of the omission traces to an unresolved V gene where checked; the cause of the rest is unknown. The sample contains about 70,000 clones, 55% to 75% of them found a single time. Of the sample, 17% is held by the ten largest clones. Sequencing input: PBMCs. These receptors came from a man aged 35-49 years in good health and CMV-seropositive.

The chain joins TRBV28 to TRBJ2-3, with TRBD2 as a possible D gene (5 bases). CDR1 and CDR2 from the germline V gene are MDHEN and SYDVKM. The CDR3 is 14 amino acids. Trimming took 4 bases from V and 1 from J, leaving 9 bases between them. The CDR3 DNA reads TGTGCCAGCAGTTCCAGGACTGGCACAGATACGCAGTATTTT. Encoded protein: CASSSRTGTDTQYF.

The rearrangement joins TRBV4-1 to TRBJ1-2; 9 bases agree with TRBD1. The germline gives CDR1 MGHRA, CDR2 YSYEKL. V dropped 3 bases and J dropped 3; count of bases not matched to a gene: 11. The CDR3 contains 17 residues. The CDR3 spells CASSHLPGQGPHYGYTF. CDR3 DNA: TGCGCCAGCAGCCACCTTCCCGGACAGGGGCCTCACTATGGCTACACCTTC.

The rearrangement joins TRBV4-1 to TRBJ2-7; 8 nucleotides line up with TRBD1. The germline gives CDR1 MGHRA, CDR2 YSYEKL. This CDR3 spans 17 amino acids. Trimming removed 1 base from V and 1 base from J; junction bases left unmatched: 9. This chain's CDR3 is CASSQVPTGARSYEQYF. CDR3 nucleotide sequence: TGCGCCAGCAGCCAAGTACCGACAGGGGCACGGTCCTACGAGCAGTACTTC.

This clone was counted a few times. The chain combines TRBV13 with TRBJ2-7; D perhaps matches TRBD1 (6 bases). V was pared by 5 bases and J by 7 bases, with 21 bases between. This CDR3 is built from 15 residues. Germline CDR1 reads PRHDT; CDR2 reads FYEKMQ (reference sequence). CDR3: CASSPLSGGRGEQYF. The CDR3 nucleotides read TGTGCCAGCAGCCCTTTATCTGGGGGCCGTGGGGAGCAGTACTTC.

This clone occurred once. This chain uses TRBV19 with TRBJ2-3, with 7 bases fitting TRBD1. V lost 6 bases to trimming and J lost 6 bases; unmatched junction nucleotides: 12. The CDR3 runs to 15 residues. The germline V gene encodes CDR1 LNHDA and CDR2 SQIVND (reference sequence). CDR3 in DNA: TGTGCCAGTAGCTCCTATTCCGGGACAGTCGATACGCAGTATTTT. Its protein is CASSSYSGTVDTQYF. The whole variable domain, filled in from reference TRBV19 and TRBJ2-3, reads DGGITQSPKYLFRKEGQNVTLSCEQNLNHDAMYWYRQDPGQGLRLIYYSQIVNDFQKGDIAEGYSVSREKKESFPLTVTSAQKNPTAFYLCASSSYSGTVDTQYFGPGTRLTVL.

The J gene is TRBJ2-5, the V gene TRBV9; 8 bases align to TRBD2. The DNA end lines up better with TRBJ2-7; the J call may be wrong. CDR3 length equals 16 residues. The germline gives CDR1 SGDLS, CDR2 YYNGEE. The CDR3: CASNPGGLALGDEQYF. In nucleotides, the CDR3 is TGTGCCAGCAACCCGGGGGGGCTGGCCCTCGGAGACGAGCAGTACTTC.

The chain has TRBV6-1 and TRBJ2-5; the match to TRBD1 covers 7 bases. The J call may be wrong; the DNA end is better matched by TRBJ2-7. This CDR3 is built from 12 residues. Germline CDR1 reads MNHNS; CDR2 reads SASEGT. DNA of the CDR3: TGTGCCAGCAAGGGGGCGCACAACGAGCAGTACTTC. Amino acids: CASKGAHNEQYF.

The chain combines TRBV7-6 with TRBJ2-7; D might be TRBD2 (5 bases). V was pared by 1 base and J by 6 bases, with 10 bases between. The CDR3 totals 13 residues. Germline V gene lookup returns CDR1 SGHVS and CDR2 FNYEAQ. The CDR3 reads CASSLGGGGEQYF. The CDR3, as DNA: TGTGCCAGCAGCTTAGGTGGTGGAGGCGAGCAGTACTTC.

This clone was observed a single time. The rearrangement joins TRBV2 to TRBJ2-3; D gene unclear. V was cut by 5 bases and J by 1 base, with 4 bases left in between. The CDR3 has 12 residues. Germline V lookup: CDR1 SNHLY, CDR2 FYNNEI. The CDR3 reads CASSQGTDTQYF. CDR3 nucleotides: TGTGCCAGCAGTCAGGGCACAGATACGCAGTATTTT.

This clone appeared a few times. V usage is TRBV29-1 and J usage is TRBJ1-3; D not certain. The germline V gene has CDR1 SQVTM and CDR2 ANQGSEA. CDR3 length: 16 residues. V lost 3 bases to trimming and J lost 0 bases, with 15 bases between them. Here the CDR3 reads CSVEGEWAGSGNTIYF. DNA for the CDR3: TGCAGCGTTGAGGGTGAATGGGCGGGCTCTGGAAACACCATATATTTT.

The chain combines TRBV6-5 with TRBJ1-2; D is perhaps TRBD1 (6 bases). This CDR3 is built from 14 residues. Germline V lookup: CDR1 MNHEY, CDR2 SVGAGI. V lost 10 bases, J lost 0 bases, and 15 bases lay in between. The CDR3 nucleotides read TGTGCCACGCAAAGACAGGATTCTAACTATGGCTACACCTTC. Translation: CATQRQDSNYGYTF.

The chain employs TRBV7-2 and TRBJ2-3; 8 nucleotides agree with TRBD1. V lost 4 bases to trimming and J lost 5 bases; unmatched junction nucleotides: 8. The CDR3 contains 15 residues. Germline loops: CDR1 SGHTA, CDR2 FQGNSA. CDR3 protein: CASSSIGTGGDTQYF. The CDR3 DNA is TGTGCCAGCAGCTCGATCGGGACAGGAGGAGATACGCAGTATTTT.

The V call is TRBV5-5, the J call TRBJ1-5, with D uncertain. In germline, CDR1 is SGHKS, CDR2 YYEKEE (reference sequence). V was clipped by 0 bases and J by 6 bases, with 16 bases between them. This CDR3 is built from 16 residues. CDR3 nucleotides: TGTGCCAGCAGCTTGGGGCAGTCTAGGTATGGTCAGCCCCAGCATTTT. Translation gives CASSLGQSRYGQPQHF.

The V call is TRBV10-3, the J call TRBJ2-3; 8 positions agree with TRBD1. Losses at the gene ends were 8 bases for V and 5 bases for J; bases not matched to a gene: 15. Germline CDR1 reads ENHRY; CDR2 reads SYGVKD. This CDR3 comprises 16 residues. CDR3 in amino acids: CAIHPRGQERIDTQYF. CDR3 DNA: TGTGCCATCCACCCGAGGGGACAGGAGCGTATAGATACGCAGTATTTT.

The chain recombines TRBV6-5 with TRBJ2-1; possibly TRBD2 for D (5 bases). Trimming took off 6 bases at V and 9 bases at J, with 18 bases between the two ends. Germline V gene sequence: CDR1 MNHEY, CDR2 SVGAGI. The CDR3 loop spans 14 amino acids. The CDR3 nucleotides are TGTGCCAGCAGCTCGGGATCACGACCTCCTGAGCAGTTCTTC. Protein product: CASSSGSRPPEQFF.

This chain connects TRBV18 to TRBJ2-7; TRBD1 agrees at 8 bases. This CDR3 comprises 14 residues. The V and J ends lost 3 bases and 2 bases, in that order; junction bases with no gene match: 3. CDR1 is KGHSH, CDR2 LQKENI, per germline. The CDR3 here is CASSPRGLAYEQYF. The CDR3 region has the DNA TGTGCCAGCTCACCCAGGGGGCTGGCCTACGAGCAGTACTTC.

The chain employs TRBV5-6 and TRBJ2-1, with TRBD2 matching 12 bases. CDR1 SGHDT and CDR2 YYEEEE come from the germline V gene. The V gene end was trimmed by 3 bases and the J gene end by 0 bases; junction bases not matched to a gene: 1. The CDR3 has 16 residues. The CDR3 coding sequence is TGTGCCAGCAGCTCGGGACTAGCGGGCTCCTACAATGAGCAGTTCTTC. Protein: CASSSGLAGSYNEQFF.